This TCR beta chain was profiled in a study of blood T cell repertoires in COVID-19. On the study more broadly: Nucleic acid was either cDNA or gDNA, and it came from T cells, B-cell-depleted T cells, or PBMCs.

With 2 bases removed from V and 6 bases from J, the gap between germline ends came to 7 bases. CDR1 and CDR2 from the germline V gene are SNHLY and FYNNEI. The CDR3 runs to 13 residues. This table comes from immunoSEQ multiplex PCR, and its TCRdb copy is limited to in-frame clones, with some not included. The repertoire consists of fewer than 350,000 clones, with about four fifths occurring once and the leading ten covering 2.5% to 3%. Sequenced material: peripheral blood. This TCR was sampled from a woman in her sixties with active or convalescent COVID-19. The J gene is TRBJ1-4, the V gene TRBV2; D not resolved. CDR3 nucleotides: TGTGCCAGCAGTGAACCCCCTGATGAAAAACTGTTTTTT. Translation gives CASSEPPDEKLFF.